The clone carrying this T cell receptor (beta chain) was counted many times. The antigen is undetermined. For bulk TCR libraries, previously described methods and listed TCR primers were used. Each CDR3 protein is one row after TCRdb ran MiXCR on the PCR reads. The sample yields some 65,000 distinct CDR3 sequences, about 18% seen once. This sample is part of a study of molecular identifiers for immune sequencing clone quantification. Study overall: Five portions were made in replicates from RNA of roughly 20,000 or 100,000 naive CD8 cells, and four underwent sequencing. Whole-study results and caveats: Identical TCR molecules can share a barcode, and this sharing could underestimate highly expanded clone sizes. For effector cells, clones above 20 RNA copies held over 97% of molecules; for naive cells, under 1%.

This CDR3 has 14 residues. In germline, CDR1 is SGHVS, CDR2 FNYEAQ. The V and J ends lost 5 bases and 4 bases respectively, with 11 bases between them. This TCR was sampled from a human donor in good health. Some libraries in this study had Jurkat cell RNA spiked in. Sample: naive CD8+ T cells from blood, with Jurkat cell RNA spiked in. Stated subset: FACS-sorted CD8+CD4-CCR7+CD45RA+ naive T cells. The chain couples TRBV7-6 to TRBJ1-4; D gene uncertain. The CDR3 nucleotides read TGTGCCAGCAGCCTGACACGATTTAATGAAAAACTGTTTTTT. It encodes CASSLTRFNEKLFF.